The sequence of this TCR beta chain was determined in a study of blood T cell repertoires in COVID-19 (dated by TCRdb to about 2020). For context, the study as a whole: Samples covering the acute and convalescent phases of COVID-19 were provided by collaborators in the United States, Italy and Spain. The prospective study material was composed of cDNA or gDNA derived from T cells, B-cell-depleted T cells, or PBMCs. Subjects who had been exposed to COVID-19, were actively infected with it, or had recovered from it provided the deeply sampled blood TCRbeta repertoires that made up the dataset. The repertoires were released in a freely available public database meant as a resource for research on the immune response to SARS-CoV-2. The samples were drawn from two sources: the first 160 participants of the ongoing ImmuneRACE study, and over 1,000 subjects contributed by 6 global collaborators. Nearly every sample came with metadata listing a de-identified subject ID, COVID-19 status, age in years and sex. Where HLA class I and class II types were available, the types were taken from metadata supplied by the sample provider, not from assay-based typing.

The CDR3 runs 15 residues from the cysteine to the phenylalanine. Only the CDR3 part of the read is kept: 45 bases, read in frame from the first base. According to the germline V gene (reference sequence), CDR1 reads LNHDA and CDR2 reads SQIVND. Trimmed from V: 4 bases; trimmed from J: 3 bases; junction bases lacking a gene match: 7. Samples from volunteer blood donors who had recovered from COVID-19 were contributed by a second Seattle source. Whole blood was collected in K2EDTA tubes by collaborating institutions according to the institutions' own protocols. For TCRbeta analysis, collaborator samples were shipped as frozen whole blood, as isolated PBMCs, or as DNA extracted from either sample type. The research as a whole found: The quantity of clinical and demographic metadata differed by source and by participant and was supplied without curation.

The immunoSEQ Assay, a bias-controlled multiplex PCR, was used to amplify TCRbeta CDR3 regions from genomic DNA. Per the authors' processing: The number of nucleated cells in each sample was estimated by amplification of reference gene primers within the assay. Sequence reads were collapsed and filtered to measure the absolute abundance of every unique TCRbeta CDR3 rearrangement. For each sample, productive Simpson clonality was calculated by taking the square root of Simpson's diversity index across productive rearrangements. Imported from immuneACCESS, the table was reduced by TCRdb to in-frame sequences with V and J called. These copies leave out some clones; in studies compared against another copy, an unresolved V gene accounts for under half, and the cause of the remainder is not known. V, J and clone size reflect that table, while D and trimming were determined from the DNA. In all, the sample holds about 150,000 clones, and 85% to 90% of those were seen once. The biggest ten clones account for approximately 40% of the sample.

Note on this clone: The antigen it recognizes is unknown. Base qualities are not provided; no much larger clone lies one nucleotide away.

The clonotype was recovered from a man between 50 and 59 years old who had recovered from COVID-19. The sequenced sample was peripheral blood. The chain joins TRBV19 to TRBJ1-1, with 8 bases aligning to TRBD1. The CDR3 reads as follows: CASSNGRGLDTEAFF. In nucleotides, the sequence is TGTGCCAGTAGTAATGGCAGGGGGCTTGACACTGAAGCTTTCTTT.